The present T cell receptor (beta chain) was sequenced within a study of OX40 agonist ivuxolimab in advanced cancers. On the study more broadly: Among those treated, three patients had partial responses, one with hepatocellular carcinoma and two with cutaneous melanoma. General study findings and limits: Partial responders dosed at 0.1-3.0 mg/kg displayed clonal expansion ranking among the lowest. Some of the nonresponding patients also showed low levels of normalized T-cell clonal expansion.

A note on this clone: The target antigen is unknown.

The repertoire was sequenced with immunoSEQ multiplex PCR; TCRdb's copy has only in-frame clones and lacks some. The table records about 70,000 clones, about 81% of them present only once. The germline V and J ends were trimmed by 5 bases and 0 bases, with 3 bases remaining between them. Germline CDR1 reads LNHDA; CDR2 reads SQIVND (reference sequence). The CDR3 runs 12 residues. Sequenced material: CD4+ or CD8+ T cells sorted from blood, taken in a trial of the OX40 agonist ivuxolimab. The chain combines TRBV19 with TRBJ2-3, with no clear D. The clonotype comes from an adult with an advanced solid tumor such as melanoma, head and neck, liver or kidney cancer. CDR3 sequence (DNA): TGTGCCAGTAGTCTGAGCACAGATACGCAGTATTTT. Protein: CASSLSTDTQYF.